The 22 T cell receptor beta chains in this list originate from one sample, sequenced in a study of T cells in Graves' hyperthyroidism and ophthalmopathy. Amplified TCR beta CDR3 regions came from RNA transcripts. During a first-round RT-PCR of the TCR CDR3, the HTBI primer set was used. TCRdb fed the multiplex PCR reads into MiXCR, producing one record per CDR3 protein. The sample comprises 250,000 to 300,000 distinct CDR3 sequences, roughly a fifth of which are singletons, and just under 40% rests with the top ten. Sequencing was done on a sample of blood. The origin of the receptors is a man aged 50-60 years with Graves' ophthalmopathy.

This clonotype was counted many times. V usage is TRBV20-1 and J usage is TRBJ2-1; 7 bases are shared with TRBD2. The CDR3 is 15 residues long. Germline CDR1 reads DFQATT; CDR2 reads SNEGSKA (reference sequence). V was clipped by 0 bases and J by 9 bases; unmatched bases: 11. The CDR3 spells CSARDHWREIGEQFF. In DNA, the CDR3 is TGCAGTGCTAGAGATCACTGGCGGGAGATTGGTGAGCAGTTCTTC.

This chain uses TRBV6-1 with TRBJ2-3; 9 nucleotides agree with TRBD2. The CDR3 runs to 18 residues. Germline V gene data show CDR1 as MNHNS and CDR2 as SASEGT. V trimming: 9 bases; J trimming: 0 bases; junction bases outside the gene matches: 16. CDR3 in amino acids: CASTWGVSTSGSTDTQYF. In nucleotides, the CDR3 is TGTGCCAGTACCTGGGGGGTCAGTACTAGCGGGAGCACAGATACGCAGTATTTT.

This clonotype was seen ten or more times. This chain uses TRBV6-1 with TRBJ2-7; TRBD1 matches 8 bases. The J segment lost 0 bases and the V segment lost 6 bases, leaving 10 bases of the junction unmatched. The CDR3 extends over 16 amino acids. Germline loops: CDR1 MNHNS, CDR2 SASEGT. CDR3 in DNA: TGTGCCAGCAGGACGGGACAGGCGATGACCTCCTACGAGCAGTACTTC. This translates into CASRTGQAMTSYEQYF.

This clonotype appeared many times. V is TRBV6-6 and J is TRBJ2-5; 7 nucleotides agree with TRBD2. Germline CDR1 and CDR2: MNHNY and SVGAGI (reference sequence). This CDR3 has 16 residues. Germline trimming cut 0 bases from V and 4 bases from J; bases unmatched to any gene: 8. The CDR3 here is CASSYSSAREAETQYF. The CDR3 DNA reads as TGTGCCAGCAGTTACTCGTCCGCCCGGGAGGCAGAGACCCAGTACTTC.

This clonotype was detected a few times. The rearrangement uses TRBV10-3 and TRBJ2-7, with D tentatively TRBD1 or TRBD2 (5 bases each). The CDR3 covers 14 residues. CDR1 ENHRY and CDR2 SYGVKD come from the germline V gene. V lost 5 bases and J lost 6, with 17 bases in between. The CDR3, as DNA: TGTGCCATCAGTTGGGACGGCTGGGAAGGCGAGCAGTACTTC. It codes for CAISWDGWEGEQYF.

This clonotype showed up many times. This sequence joins TRBV20-1 and TRBJ1-1, with TRBD1 identical over 9 bases. V gave up 6 bases and J gave up 4 bases; unmatched junction bases: 6. This CDR3 spans 13 amino acids. The germline CDR1 and CDR2 sequences are DFQATT and SNEGSKA (reference sequence). CDR3 nucleotide sequence: TGCAGTGCGGGACAGGGAAGGTCCACTGAAGCTTTCTTT. Translation: CSAGQGRSTEAFF.

This chain uses TRBV7-9 with TRBJ2-5, with 7 bases matching TRBD2. CDR3 length equals 15 residues. Trimming cost V 5 bases and J 2 bases; bases outside gene matches: 8. The germline gives CDR1 SEHNR, CDR2 FQNEAQ (reference sequence). The CDR3 DNA follows: TGTGCCAGCAGCCCTGACCGGACTAGACAAGAGACCCAGTACTTC. Translation gives CASSPDRTRQETQYF.

In this sample, this clonotype turned up many times. The chain links TRBV5-1 to TRBJ2-7; the match to TRBD1 covers 8 bases. The V gene's germline CDR1 is SGHRS and CDR2 YFSETQ. CDR3 length equals 16 residues. The V segment lost 0 bases and the J segment 3 bases; nucleotides outside the gene matches: 8. The DNA of the CDR3 is TGCGCCAGCAGCTTGGACGGACAGGGCAATCGCTACGAGCAGTACTTC. The encoded protein is CASSLDGQGNRYEQYF.

This clonotype was seen just once. V usage is TRBV24-1 and J usage is TRBJ2-1; the D gene could be TRBD1 or TRBD2 (5 bases each). The germline V and J ends were trimmed by 4 bases and 12 bases, with 18 bases remaining between them. CDR1 and CDR2 from the germline V gene are KGHDR and SFDVKD. The CDR3 loop spans 14 amino acids. Written as DNA, the CDR3 is TGTGCCACCAGTGACTACACAGGAAGCGGCCGGCAGTTCTTC. Translation gives CATSDYTGSGRQFF.

The sample holds many counts of this clonotype. The chain joins TRBV30 to TRBJ2-7; the D is unclear. CDR1 and CDR2 (germline): GTSNPN, SVGIG (reference sequence). Between the trimmed V and J ends, which lost 1 base and 5 bases, there was a span of 9 bases. This CDR3 is 12 amino acids long. The CDR3 DNA reads TGTGCCTGGAGTGATGTAGGCCACGAGCAGTACTTC. As protein: CAWSDVGHEQYF.

This clonotype was recorded once. The chain uses TRBV30 and TRBJ2-7, with 8 bases fitting TRBD2. Per the germline V gene, CDR1 is GTSNPN and CDR2 is SVGIG (reference sequence). CDR3 size: 15 residues. The V gene end was trimmed by 4 bases and the J gene end by 1 base; junction bases not matched to a gene: 9. The CDR3 sequence is CAWTRGGVASYEQYF. CDR3 sequence (DNA): TGTGCCTGGACTCGGGGGGGGGTGGCATCCTACGAGCAGTACTTC.

This clonotype occurred a few times. A much larger clone sits a single nucleotide away, making a read error possible. The chain has TRBV11-2 and TRBJ2-5; D possibly uses TRBD1 or TRBD2 (6 bases each). Germline V CDR1 and CDR2: SGHAT, FQNNGV. This CDR3 has 14 amino acids. The DNA for the CDR3 is TGTGTCAGCAGCTCAATGGGGGGCGCGGAGACCCAGTACTTC. Amino acids: CVSSSMGGAETQYF.

This clonotype was seen more than once but under ten times. V gene TRBV19 combines with J gene TRBJ2-1; the D gene is possibly TRBD2 (5 bases). Trimming took off 7 bases at V and 0 bases at J, with 13 bases between the two ends. The CDR3 spans 15 residues. In germline, CDR1 is LNHDA, CDR2 SQIVND (reference sequence). The CDR3 protein is CASNSNAGSYNEQFF. The CDR3 DNA follows: TGTGCCAGTAACTCTAACGCGGGCTCCTACAATGAGCAGTTCTTC.

J is TRBJ2-1 and V is TRBV30; TRBD2 agrees at 8 bases. Germline lookup yields CDR1 GTSNPN and CDR2 SVGIG (reference sequence). This CDR3 spans 12 amino acids. V shed 4 bases, J shed 9 bases, and the junction held 5 bases outside the gene matches. The CDR3 DNA is TGTGCCTGGAACGCCGGGAGGGGTGAGCAGTTCTTC. It yields the protein CAWNAGRGEQFF. Filled out from reference TRBV30 and TRBJ2-1, the complete variable domain reads SQTIHQWPATLVQPVGSPLSLECTVEGTSNPNLYWYRQAAGRGLQLLFYSVGIGQISSEVPQNLSASRPQDRQFILSSKKLLLSDSGFYLCAWNAGRGEQFFGPGTRLTVL.

The chain employs TRBV6-1 and TRBJ2-2; D possibly matches TRBD1 or TRBD2 (5 bases each). V lost 6 bases, J lost 5 bases, and 19 bases lay in between. Per the germline V gene, CDR1 is MNHNS and CDR2 is SASEGT. CDR3 length: 16 residues. The CDR3 is CASSHRQFRGTGELFF. CDR3 DNA sequence: TGTGCCAGCAGCCACCGACAGTTTAGAGGGACCGGGGAGCTGTTTTTT.

This clonotype was observed a handful of times. J is TRBJ1-2 and V is TRBV6-1, with TRBD1 matching over 7 bases. This CDR3 comprises 13 residues. Germline V CDR1 and CDR2: MNHNS, SASEGT. V gave up 4 bases and J gave up 7 bases; unmatched junction bases: 6. The CDR3 loop is CASSAGTEIGYTF. DNA of the CDR3: TGTGCCAGCAGTGCCGGGACAGAAATTGGCTACACCTTC.

This rearrangement joins TRBV19 to TRBJ2-3; a weak D match, TRBD2 (7 bases). This CDR3 has 14 amino acids. V was trimmed by 6 bases and J by 2 bases, leaving 12 bases between them. The germline V gene encodes CDR1 LNHDA and CDR2 SQIVND (reference sequence). The chain's CDR3 is CASRKGGNTDTQYF. CDR3 in DNA: TGTGCCAGTAGAAAGGGGGGGAACACAGATACGCAGTATTTT.

The rearrangement joins TRBV3-1 to TRBJ2-7; 13 positions match TRBD2. The CDR3 sequence is 15 residues long. V shed 3 bases and J 6 bases; nucleotides not matched to a gene: 5. Germline V CDR1 and CDR2: LGHDT, YNNKEL (reference sequence). The CDR3 spells CASSQTSGRSREQYF. DNA for the CDR3: TGTGCCAGCAGCCAGACTAGCGGGAGGTCTCGCGAGCAGTACTTC.

This clonotype was counted at least ten times. The chain links TRBV30 to TRBJ2-2; possibly TRBD2 for D (5 bases). Germline V CDR1 and CDR2: GTSNPN, SVGIG (reference sequence). The CDR3 sequence is 11 residues long. Trimming removed 7 bases from V and 6 bases from J, with 9 bases in between. The CDR3 sequence is CASFGAGELFF. CDR3 in DNA: TGTGCCTCGTTCGGGGCCGGGGAGCTGTTTTTT. Looking up the rest from reference TRBV30 and TRBJ2-2 gives the full variable domain: SQTIHQWPATLVQPVGSPLSLECTVEGTSNPNLYWYRQAAGRGLQLLFYSVGIGQISSEVPQNLSASRPQDRQFILSSKKLLLSDSGFYLCASFGAGELFFGEGSRLTVL.

This clonotype appeared a few times. This may come from a read error, since a much larger clone is one base off. V usage is TRBV2 and J usage is TRBJ2-4, with D perhaps TRBD2 (6 bases). CDR3 length: 12 amino acids. Germline CDR1 SNHLY, CDR2 FYNNEI. CDR3 residues: CTSSPGTNIQYF. CDR3 sequence (DNA): TGTACCAGCAGTCCCGGGACTAACATTCAGTACTTC.

CDR3 nucleotides: TGTGCCAGTACCCCGGGGCATGGGGAGACCCAGTACTTC. It codes for CASTPGHGETQYF. V usage is TRBV19 and J usage is TRBJ2-5; possibly TRBD1 or TRBD2 for D (5 bases each). Germline lookup yields CDR1 LNHDA and CDR2 SQIVND (reference sequence). The ends were cut back, 7 bases at V and 5 bases at J, with 14 bases in the middle. The CDR3 runs to 13 residues. Full variable domain (outside the CDR3, taken from reference TRBV19 and TRBJ2-5): DGGITQSPKYLFRKEGQNVTLSCEQNLNHDAMYWYRQDPGQGLRLIYYSQIVNDFQKGDIAEGYSVSREKKESFPLTVTSAQKNPTAFYLCASTPGHGETQYFGPGTRLLVL.

In its sample, this clonotype was seen many times. The gene calls are TRBV7-8 and TRBJ2-2; D is undetermined. The CDR3 runs 15 residues. The V gene's germline CDR1 is SGHVS and CDR2 FQNEAQ. Trimming shortened V by 5 bases and J by 2 bases, and 12 bases separated the two germline ends. CDR3 sequence: CASSLSWGNTGELFF. The CDR3 DNA is TGTGCCAGCAGCCTTAGCTGGGGAAACACCGGGGAGCTGTTTTTT.